These T cell receptor beta chains were read from a single sample in a study of shared clonotypes between healthy human individuals. The repertoire was sequenced with immunoSEQ multiplex PCR; TCRdb's copy has only in-frame clones and lacks some. The repertoire holds roughly 650,000 clones, less than 98% seen once, with around 0.057% in the top ten. Sequencing input: naive CD4+ T cells sorted from blood. The receptors shown here come from a woman in her 30s in good health. Both conserved end residues are part of each CDR3. A D gene is named only where the DNA matches it firmly. Clone sizes are given selectively: once, few, many, or a class where the clone is expanded.

abundance: -
j_gene: TRBJ1-1
v_gene: TRBV28
d_gene: TRBD1
CDR3aa: CASSDTGVVSEAFF
CDR3nt: TGTGCCAGCAGTGATACAGGGGTAGTAAGTGAAGCTTTCTTT

abundance: -
j_gene: TRBJ1-1
v_gene: TRBV7-2
d_gene: -
CDR3aa: CASSLTNTEAFF
CDR3nt: TGTGCCAGCAGCTTAACGAACACTGAAGCTTTCTTT

abundance: -
j_gene: TRBJ2-5
v_gene: TRBV19
d_gene: TRBD2
CDR3aa: CASSPRQSGKETQYF
CDR3nt: TGTGCCAGTAGTCCTCGTCAGAGCGGGAAAGAGACCCAGTACTTC

abundance: -
j_gene: TRBJ2-1
v_gene: TRBV5-1
d_gene: -
CDR3aa: CASSLGGGNGQFF
CDR3nt: TGCGCCAGCAGCTTGGGGGGCGGGAATGGTCAGTTCTTC

abundance: -
j_gene: TRBJ2-3
v_gene: TRBV10-3
d_gene: TRBD2
CDR3aa: CATSGLAEDTQYF
CDR3nt: TGTGCCACCTCGGGGCTAGCGGAAGATACGCAGTATTTT

abundance: -
j_gene: TRBJ1-1
v_gene: TRBV6-5
d_gene: -
CDR3aa: CASSYSWQTNTEAFF
CDR3nt: TGTGCCAGCAGTTACTCTTGGCAGACGAACACTGAAGCTTTCTTT

abundance: -
j_gene: TRBJ2-2
v_gene: TRBV2
d_gene: TRBD2
CDR3aa: CASRGLAARTGELFF
CDR3nt: TGTGCCAGCAGGGGACTAGCGGCCCGTACCGGGGAGCTGTTTTTT

abundance: -
j_gene: TRBJ1-2
v_gene: TRBV28
d_gene: -
CDR3aa: CASRMHGGGYGYTF
CDR3nt: TGTGCCAGCAGAATGCACGGGGGTGGCTATGGCTACACCTTC

abundance: -
j_gene: TRBJ2-7
v_gene: TRBV2
d_gene: -
CDR3aa: CASSRDSSEQYF
CDR3nt: TGTGCCAGCAGCCGCGACAGCTCCGAGCAGTACTTC

abundance: -
j_gene: TRBJ2-5
v_gene: TRBV5-1
d_gene: -
CDR3aa: CASSLQGGGETQYF
CDR3nt: TGCGCCAGCAGCCTACAGGGAGGAGGGGAGACCCAGTACTTC

abundance: -
j_gene: TRBJ1-3
v_gene: TRBV4-1
d_gene: TRBD1
CDR3aa: CASSQGLTGGLSGNTIYF
CDR3nt: TGCGCCAGCAGCCAAGGCCTGACAGGGGGTCTCTCTGGAAACACCATATATTTT

abundance: once
j_gene: TRBJ2-2
v_gene: TRBV29-1
d_gene: -
CDR3aa: CSVGRDRNTGELFF
CDR3nt: TGCAGCGTTGGGCGGGATCGGAACACCGGGGAGCTGTTTTTT

abundance: -
j_gene: TRBJ1-1
v_gene: TRBV27
d_gene: TRBD1
CDR3aa: CASRAETGAEAFF
CDR3nt: TGTGCCAGCAGGGCCGAAACAGGGGCTGAAGCTTTCTTT

abundance: -
j_gene: TRBJ2-2
v_gene: TRBV25-1
d_gene: -
CDR3aa: CASSAGLLNTGELFF
CDR3nt: TGTGCCAGCAGTGCCGGACTCTTGAACACCGGGGAGCTGTTTTTT

abundance: -
j_gene: TRBJ2-1
v_gene: TRBV7-6
d_gene: TRBD2
CDR3aa: CASSDPYSGKYNEQFF
CDR3nt: TGTGCCAGCAGCGATCCTTATAGCGGGAAGTACAATGAGCAGTTCTTC

abundance: -
j_gene: TRBJ2-5
v_gene: TRBV19
d_gene: TRBD1
CDR3aa: CASSSTGDPPETQYF
CDR3nt: TGTGCCAGTAGTTCGACAGGGGATCCCCCAGAGACCCAGTACTTC

abundance: -
j_gene: TRBJ2-3
v_gene: TRBV15
d_gene: -
CDR3aa: CATSRDRFGETDTQYF
CDR3nt: TGTGCCACCAGCAGAGACAGGTTCGGGGAAACAGATACGCAGTATTTT

abundance: -
j_gene: TRBJ2-7
v_gene: TRBV5-1
d_gene: TRBD2
CDR3aa: CASSLGTSADYEQYF
CDR3nt: TGCGCCAGCAGCTTGGGTACTAGCGCGGACTACGAGCAGTACTTC

abundance: -
j_gene: TRBJ1-5
v_gene: TRBV5-1
d_gene: -
CDR3aa: CASKFLQGSDQPQHF
CDR3nt: TGCGCCAGCAAATTCTTACAGGGAAGTGATCAGCCCCAGCATTTT

abundance: -
j_gene: TRBJ1-5
v_gene: TRBV28
d_gene: TRBD1
CDR3aa: CASSLGRTGGRNQPQHF
CDR3nt: TGTGCCAGCAGTTTAGGGAGGACAGGGGGCCGCAATCAGCCCCAGCATTTT

abundance: -
j_gene: TRBJ2-5
v_gene: TRBV15
d_gene: -
CDR3aa: CATSRDGQETQYF
CDR3nt: TGTGCCACCAGCAGAGACGGGCAAGAGACCCAGTACTTC

abundance: -
j_gene: TRBJ2-6
v_gene: TRBV18
d_gene: -
CDR3aa: CASSPSGRRQSGANVLTF
CDR3nt: TGTGCCAGCTCACCATCGGGCAGACGACAATCTGGGGCCAACGTCCTGACTTTC

abundance: -
j_gene: TRBJ2-1
v_gene: TRBV9
d_gene: TRBD2
CDR3aa: CASSVAPGTSTYNEQFF
CDR3nt: TGTGCCAGCAGCGTAGCCCCCGGGACTAGCACATACAATGAGCAGTTCTTC

abundance: -
j_gene: TRBJ2-1
v_gene: TRBV7-9
d_gene: TRBD2
CDR3aa: CASSLVVAGTNEQFF
CDR3nt: TGTGCCAGCAGCTTAGTTGTAGCGGGAACAAATGAGCAGTTCTTC

abundance: -
j_gene: TRBJ1-1
v_gene: TRBV30
d_gene: -
CDR3aa: CAWAQLLFGTEAFF
CDR3nt: TGTGCCTGGGCTCAGTTGTTGTTTGGCACTGAAGCTTTCTTT

abundance: -
j_gene: TRBJ2-2
v_gene: TRBV6-1
d_gene: -
CDR3aa: CASSEANTGELFF
CDR3nt: TGTGCCAGCAGTGAGGCGAACACCGGGGAGCTGTTTTTT

abundance: -
j_gene: TRBJ2-4
v_gene: TRBV27
d_gene: -
CDR3aa: CASSYLRGGKNIQYF
CDR3nt: TGTGCCAGCAGTTACCTCAGGGGGGGCAAAAACATTCAGTACTTC

abundance: -
j_gene: TRBJ1-5
v_gene: TRBV28
d_gene: -
CDR3aa: CASTKGGQPKIKNQPQHF
CDR3nt: TGTGCCAGCACCAAAGGAGGACAGCCAAAGATTAAGAATCAGCCCCAGCATTTT

abundance: few
j_gene: TRBJ1-5
v_gene: TRBV19
d_gene: -
CDR3aa: CASSRDTGKPQHF
CDR3nt: TGTGCCAGTAGCCGGGATACTGGGAAGCCCCAGCATTTT

abundance: -
j_gene: TRBJ1-4
v_gene: TRBV30
d_gene: -
CDR3aa: CAWNHGLTNEKLFF
CDR3nt: TGTGCCTGGAATCACGGGCTTACTAATGAAAAACTGTTTTTT

abundance: -
j_gene: TRBJ2-7
v_gene: TRBV15
d_gene: -
CDR3aa: CATSRVGGYEQYF
CDR3nt: TGTGCCACCAGCAGAGTAGGGGGGTACGAGCAGTACTTC

abundance: -
j_gene: TRBJ2-7
v_gene: TRBV5-1
d_gene: TRBD2
CDR3aa: CASSLEVAGVNEQYF
CDR3nt: TGCGCCAGCAGCTTGGAAGTAGCGGGAGTAAACGAGCAGTACTTC

abundance: -
j_gene: TRBJ1-2
v_gene: TRBV28
d_gene: -
CDR3aa: CAATGDGYTF
CDR3nt: TGTGCCGCTACCGGGGACGGCTACACCTTC

abundance: -
j_gene: TRBJ2-1
v_gene: TRBV29-1
d_gene: TRBD2
CDR3aa: CSVSGSSYNEQFF
CDR3nt: TGCAGCGTTAGCGGGAGCTCCTACAATGAGCAGTTCTTC

abundance: -
j_gene: TRBJ2-1
v_gene: TRBV10-3
d_gene: -
CDR3aa: CAISERGGYNEQFF
CDR3nt: TGTGCCATCAGTGAGAGGGGGGGTTACAATGAGCAGTTCTTC

abundance: once
j_gene: TRBJ2-1
v_gene: TRBV14
d_gene: TRBD1
CDR3aa: CASSQERDRGYNEQFF
CDR3nt: TGTGCCAGCAGCCAAGAGAGAGACAGGGGCTACAATGAGCAGTTCTTC

abundance: -
j_gene: TRBJ2-7
v_gene: TRBV28
d_gene: -
CDR3aa: CASSPDSLSSEQYF
CDR3nt: TGTGCCAGCAGCCCGGACAGTCTAAGTAGCGAGCAGTACTTC

abundance: -
j_gene: TRBJ2-3
v_gene: TRBV18
d_gene: -
CDR3aa: CASSQPTVPTDTQYF
CDR3nt: TGTGCCAGCTCCCAGCCTACAGTACCCACAGATACGCAGTATTTT

abundance: -
j_gene: TRBJ1-4
v_gene: TRBV5-1
d_gene: -
CDR3aa: CASSSQGMNGKLFF
CDR3nt: TGCGCCAGCAGTTCCCAGGGGATGAATGGAAAACTGTTTTTT